These 18 T cell receptor beta chains originate from one sample sequenced in a study of T-cell reconstitution after alpha-beta-depleted transplantation in children. A TCRbeta library incorporating unique molecular identifiers was prepared. TCRdb fed the PCR reads into MiXCR, producing one record per CDR3 protein. The sample has fewer than 120,000 distinct CDR3 sequences; over 9% are singletons. The material sequenced was PBMCs from the stem cell graft donor, taken from the stem cell graft. These receptors all stem from a human donor who donated a stem cell graft to a child with acute lymphoblastic leukemia.

As for this clonotype: A read error may explain this, as a much larger clone is one base away. The rearrangement uses TRBV7-8 and TRBJ1-2; 7 nucleotides line up with TRBD1. CDR1 is SGHVS and CDR2 is FQNEAQ in the germline V gene. This CDR3 has 14 amino acids. CDR3 sequence reads: CASSFQGGNYDYTF. CDR3 bases: TGTGCCAGCAGCTTCCAGGGGGGCAACTATGACTACACCTTC.

Concerning this clonotype: A much larger clone differs from this one at a single base, so this may be a read error. CDR3: CSARGPRGARCYTF. As DNA, the CDR3 is TGCAGTGCTAGAGGTCCCCGGGGCGCCAGGTGCTACACCTTC. The V gene is TRBV20-1, the J gene TRBJ1-2; weak D call: TRBD1 (5 bases). Trimming took 1 base from V and 9 from J, leaving 18 bases between them. CDR1 and CDR2 (germline): DFQATT, SNEGSKA (reference sequence). The CDR3 sequence is 14 residues long.

There are many counts of this clonotype. The rearrangement joins TRBV7-9 to TRBJ2-7, with a weak D call TRBD1 (5 bases). Trimming shortened V by 3 bases and J by 6 bases, and 15 bases separated the two germline ends. Germline CDR1 SEHNR, CDR2 FQNEAQ (reference sequence). This CDR3 region has 14 residues. The CDR3 DNA reads TGTGCCAGCAGCTTCCAGGGCCTTAGGGGCGAGCAGTACTTC. It codes for CASSFQGLRGEQYF.

This clonotype was found a few times. This sequence joins TRBV29-1 and TRBJ2-2; 10 nucleotides match TRBD2. Germline lookup yields CDR1 SQVTM and CDR2 ANQGSEA. The CDR3 spans 20 residues. With V trimmed by 4 bases and J by 4 bases, 21 bases remained unmatched. The CDR3 nucleotides are TGCAGCGTTGGTAGGATCAAAATACAGGGGACTAGCGAGGGCACCGGGGAGCTGTTTTTT. Its protein is CSVGRIKIQGTSEGTGELFF.

With respect to this clonotype: A much larger clone differs by one base, so this may be a read error. The CDR3 end shows no conserved phenylalanine or tryptophan, and so a read error is likely. V usage is TRBV7-2 and J usage is TRBJ2-5, with D possibly called TRBD1 or TRBD2 (6 bases each). V was trimmed by 7 bases and J by 5 bases, leaving 20 bases between them. Germline assignment: CDR1 SGHTA and CDR2 FQGNSA. The CDR3 is made up of 15 amino acids. CDR3 sequence reads: CASIPRGGLGETQYL. CDR3 nucleotide sequence: TGTGCCAGCATCCCCCGAGGGGGGCTCGGGGAGACCCAGTACTTA.

This clonotype was picked up one time. The V and J genes are TRBV10-3 and TRBJ2-7; 10 nucleotides line up with TRBD1. Losses at the gene ends were 0 bases for V and 3 bases for J; bases not matched to a gene: 2. The CDR3 totals 15 residues. Germline values: CDR1 ENHRY, CDR2 SYGVKD. This CDR3 reads CAISESGQGDYEQYF. CDR3 nucleotide sequence: TGTGCCATCAGTGAGTCTGGACAGGGGGACTACGAGCAGTACTTC.

This clonotype was recorded many times. The chain has TRBV9 and TRBJ2-5; 8 nucleotides agree with TRBD2. This CDR3 is built from 15 residues. The V gene end was trimmed by 2 bases and the J gene end by 5 bases; junction bases not matched to a gene: 8. Germline assignment: CDR1 SGDLS and CDR2 YYNGEE. The CDR3 sequence is CASSVHPGLEETQYF. CDR3 bases: TGTGCCAGCAGCGTCCACCCGGGACTAGAGGAGACCCAGTACTTC.

This clonotype was seen just once. V is TRBV12-3 or TRBV12-4 and J is TRBJ1-4; 10 bases agree with TRBD1. The CDR3 runs 15 residues. The V and J ends lost 5 bases and 5 bases, in that order; junction bases with no gene match: 5. This chain's CDR3 is CASSPGQGENEKLFF. CDR3 nucleotide sequence: TGTGCCAGCAGTCCCGGACAGGGGGAAAATGAAAAACTGTTTTTT.

The table lists this clonotype with many counts. The gene calls are TRBV5-1 and TRBJ1-2; possible D gene TRBD1, 5 bases. Trimming removed 0 bases at V and 0 bases at J, with 9 bases between. This CDR3 is built from 15 residues. In germline, CDR1 is SGHRS, CDR2 YFSETQ. CDR3 coding DNA: TGCGCCAGCAGCTTGGCTGGGGCCACTAACTATGGCTACACCTTC. Protein: CASSLAGATNYGYTF.

This clonotype was seen a few times. This chain joins TRBV10-2 and TRBJ1-2; TRBD1 matches at 7 bases. Germline V gene data show CDR1 as WSHSY and CDR2 as SAAADI. This CDR3 spans 12 amino acids. The V and J ends lost 2 bases and 7 bases, in that order; junction bases with no gene match: 1. This CDR3 reads CASSENRGGYTF. DNA of the CDR3: TGCGCCAGCAGTGAGAACAGGGGTGGCTACACCTTC.

This clonotype was seen many times. The J gene is TRBJ1-2, the V gene TRBV28, with D possibly matching TRBD1 (5 bases). Germline CDR1 MDHEN, CDR2 SYDVKM. This CDR3 region has 17 residues. V lost 2 bases to trimming and J lost 4 bases, with 20 bases between them. The CDR3 DNA is TGTGCCAGCAGTTTAGTCGCCCGGGGCTCACCTGCCTATGGCTACACCTTC. Amino acid sequence: CASSLVARGSPAYGYTF.

This clonotype was counted ten times or more. The rearrangement links TRBV11-2 to TRBJ1-3, with TRBD1 identical over 9 bases. CDR3 length: 15 residues. With 5 bases clipped from V and 1 base from J, the junction kept 3 bases outside the gene matches. Germline CDR1 SGHAT, CDR2 FQNNGV. Here the CDR3 reads CASSTGQGSGNTIYF. In DNA, the CDR3 is TGTGCCAGCAGCACGGGACAGGGATCTGGAAACACCATATATTTT.

This clonotype has a handful of counts. The chain is built from TRBV19 and TRBJ2-7; maybe TRBD1 (6 bases). CDR3 length: 14 residues. V lost 5 bases, J lost 5 bases, and 16 bases lay in between. Germline CDR1 is LNHDA and CDR2 is SQIVND (reference sequence). The CDR3 DNA sequence: TGTGCCAGTAGTCCCCACAGGGTCTTAGACGAGCAGTACTTC. This sequence encodes CASSPHRVLDEQYF.

This clonotype was seen at least ten times. The chain couples TRBV4-1 to TRBJ1-1; no reliable D call. This CDR3 has 14 residues. Trimming removed 0 bases at V and 5 bases at J, with 10 bases between. Germline V gene sequence: CDR1 MGHRA, CDR2 YSYEKL. In nucleotides, the CDR3 is TGCGCCAGCAGCCAAGATTTAAGACGGACTGAAGCTTTCTTT. This codes for CASSQDLRRTEAFF.

This clonotype was seen ten or more times. This chain uses TRBV7-8 with TRBJ1-2, with unresolved D. CDR1 is SGHVS and CDR2 is FQNEAQ in the germline V gene. Trimming cost V 3 bases and J 4 bases, with 15 bases left between them. The CDR3 is 15 amino acids. CDR3 in DNA: TGTGCCAGCAGCTTTACTGGGGATAGACCCTATGGCTACACCTTC. Amino acid sequence: CASSFTGDRPYGYTF.

This clonotype was counted ten times or more. V gene TRBV12-3 or TRBV12-4 combines with J gene TRBJ1-5; no clear D. There are 14 residues in the CDR3. Trimming shortened V by 6 bases and J by 0 bases, and 9 bases separated the two germline ends. CDR3 amino acids: CASSRTNSNQPQHF. CDR3 DNA sequence: TGTGCCAGCAGCCGTACGAATAGCAATCAGCCCCAGCATTTT.

This clonotype was picked up many times. This chain uses TRBV6-6 with TRBJ2-3; no firm D call. CDR1 is MNHNY and CDR2 is SVGAGI in the germline V gene (reference sequence). The ends were cut back, 7 bases at V and 4 bases at J, with 6 bases in the middle. The CDR3 sequence is 11 residues long. The CDR3, as DNA: TGTGCCAGCACTGGGCCAGATACGCAGTATTTT. Its protein is CASTGPDTQYF.

Ten or more counts support this clonotype. For the CDR3, the DNA is TGTGCCAGCAGTTACATTGTAAGCGATGAGCAGTTCTTC. Encoded protein: CASSYIVSDEQFF. This chain joins TRBV6-5 and TRBJ2-1, with D unresolved. Between the trimmed V and J ends, which lost 2 bases and 8 bases, there was a span of 10 bases. CDR3 length equals 13 residues. The germline V gene has CDR1 MNHEY and CDR2 SVGAGI.